Shown below are 26 T cell receptor beta chains from a single sample sequenced in a study of T cell repertoires in cytomegalovirus infection. One entry per CDR3 protein, called by TCRdb with MiXCR from the reads. The table shows around 430,000 distinct CDR3 sequences, with approximately 46% occurring only once. Their specific antigens are unknown. The input for sequencing was cultured PBMCs, taken from culture after CMV antigen stimulation. These receptors originate from a human donor in good health (CMV status not recorded). Some clones in this sample may be carry-over from other donors' samples.

The chain links TRBV7-8 to TRBJ2-2, with D unresolved. This CDR3 has 16 residues. Looked up from germline, CDR1 is SGHVS and CDR2 is FQNEAQ. Trimming stripped 3 bases from V and 6 bases from J, with 17 bases between. CDR3 region: CASSFLGSTLSGELFF. CDR3 nucleotides: TGTGCCAGCAGCTTTCTGGGTAGTACATTGTCCGGGGAGCTGTTTTTT.

The chain employs TRBV7-2 and TRBJ1-4; no clear D. The V end was cut by 3 bases, the J end by 5 bases, with 22 bases between. Germline loops: CDR1 SGHTA, CDR2 FQGNSA. This CDR3 has 18 residues. The CDR3 DNA reads as TGTGCCAGCAGCTTTTCTCCCCCCCTAGGCAGGATAAATGAAAAACTGTTTTTT. This gives the protein CASSFSPPLGRINEKLFF.

V and J are TRBV7-8 and TRBJ2-7; no clear D gene. V lost 2 bases, J lost 7 bases, and 18 bases lay in between. This CDR3 region has 15 residues. CDR1 SGHVS and CDR2 FQNEAQ come from the germline V gene. The CDR3 DNA follows: TGTGCCAGCAGCTTAATCCGAGGTTCTTCGAGGGAGCAGTACTTC. As protein: CASSLIRGSSREQYF.

The rearrangement links TRBV7-9 to TRBJ1-1; TRBD1 matches at 12 bases. V dropped 5 bases and J dropped 1; count of bases not matched to a gene: 5. The CDR3 consists of 16 residues. Per germline, CDR1 SEHNR and CDR2 FQNEAQ (reference sequence). CDR3 region: CASSPGTGGGNTEAFF. CDR3 coding DNA: TGTGCCAGCAGCCCAGGGACAGGGGGCGGGAACACTGAAGCTTTCTTT.

The J gene is TRBJ1-3, the V gene TRBV6-5; D not resolved. The V gene's germline CDR1 is MNHEY and CDR2 SVGAGI. The CDR3 runs to 11 residues. V was cut by 9 bases and J by 2 bases, with 5 bases left in between. CDR3 loop: CASLAGNTIYF. CDR3 coding DNA: TGTGCCAGTCTGGCTGGAAACACCATATATTTT.

This clonotype has more than one count but fewer than ten. This CDR3 is CASSLDRGTPLHF. The CDR3 DNA reads TGTGCCAGCAGCCTTGACAGGGGAACACCCCTCCACTTT. The rearrangement links TRBV27 to TRBJ1-6; 8 positions match TRBD1. J gave up 11 bases and V 6 bases, and 6 bases lay outside the gene matches. CDR1 is MNHEY, CDR2 SMNVEV, per germline (reference sequence). The CDR3 covers 13 residues.

V and J are TRBV30 and TRBJ2-3, with a tentative D call TRBD2 (5 bases). The germline V gene has CDR1 GTSNPN and CDR2 SVGIG (reference sequence). V was clipped by 4 bases and J by 0 bases, with 14 bases between them. The CDR3 covers 15 residues. The CDR3 loop is CAWTEGGSSTDTQYF. CDR3 nucleotide sequence: TGTGCCTGGACCGAAGGCGGGTCTAGCACAGATACGCAGTATTTT. Complete variable domain (other parts from reference TRBV30 and TRBJ2-3): SQTIHQWPATLVQPVGSPLSLECTVEGTSNPNLYWYRQAAGRGLQLLFYSVGIGQISSEVPQNLSASRPQDRQFILSSKKLLLSDSGFYLCAWTEGGSSTDTQYFGPGTRLTVL.

The J gene is TRBJ1-1, the V gene TRBV7-2; no reliable D call. The V gene lost 2 bases and the J gene lost 7 bases, with 5 bases spanning the gap. The CDR3 is 11 amino acids. The germline V gene has CDR1 SGHTA and CDR2 FQGNSA. The CDR3 spells CASSLISEAFF. The DNA of the CDR3 is TGTGCCAGCAGCTTAATCAGTGAAGCTTTCTTT.

The CDR3 sequence is CASTQGRDTEAFF. For the CDR3, the DNA is TGCGCCAGCACCCAGGGACGGGACACTGAAGCTTTCTTT. V and J are TRBV10-2 and TRBJ1-1; D possibly corresponds to TRBD1 (5 bases). The CDR3 spans 13 residues. The germline gives CDR1 WSHSY, CDR2 SAAADI. The V and J ends lost 7 bases and 3 bases respectively, with 12 bases between them.

The gene calls are TRBV28 and TRBJ2-1; 12 nucleotides agree with TRBD2. With 4 bases clipped from V and 5 bases from J, the junction kept 12 bases outside the gene matches. The CDR3 totals 18 residues. Germline-derived CDR1 and CDR2 are MDHEN and SYDVKM. In DNA, the CDR3 is TGTGCCAGCAGTTCCGTCAGACTAGCGGGAGAGACCCACAATGAGCAGTTCTTC. Amino acids: CASSSVRLAGETHNEQFF.

This clonotype was counted only a few times. This rearrangement joins TRBV10-3 to TRBJ1-1; D remains unclear. The CDR3 has 13 residues. V lost 2 bases, J lost 4 bases, and 8 bases lay in between. The V gene's germline CDR1 is ENHRY and CDR2 SYGVKD. The CDR3 loop is CAISEKEGTEAFF. The CDR3 DNA follows: TGTGCCATCAGTGAGAAGGAGGGCACTGAAGCTTTCTTT.

This clonotype was found once. The chain combines TRBV28 with TRBJ1-2, with TRBD1 matching over 12 bases. Trimming removed 6 bases from V and 2 bases from J; junction bases left unmatched: 7. The CDR3 consists of 16 residues. The germline V gene encodes CDR1 MDHEN and CDR2 SYDVKM. Written as DNA, the CDR3 is TGTGCCAGCAGCTCGGGACAGGGGGCGCAGAACTATGGCTACACCTTC. Translating it yields CASSSGQGAQNYGYTF.

The V gene is TRBV9, the J gene TRBJ2-3, with D perhaps TRBD2 (5 bases). V gave up 3 bases and J gave up 4 bases, with 6 bases separating them. The CDR3 has 12 amino acids. Germline assignment: CDR1 SGDLS and CDR2 YYNGEE. The chain's CDR3 is CASSALADTQYF. Written as DNA, the CDR3 is TGTGCCAGCAGCGCACTAGCAGATACGCAGTATTTT.

This clonotype appeared a few times. The V and J genes are TRBV7-2 and TRBJ2-7; a weak D match, TRBD2 (5 bases). CDR1 and CDR2 (germline): SGHTA, FQGNSA. CDR3 length: 13 residues. The germline V and J ends were trimmed by 4 bases and 3 bases, with 10 bases remaining between them. CDR3 protein: CASSSGFLYEQYF. CDR3 DNA sequence: TGTGCCAGCAGCTCGGGGTTTCTCTACGAGCAGTACTTC.

The chain has TRBV20-1 and TRBJ2-1; D tentatively reads TRBD1 or TRBD2 (6 bases each). Germline V gene lookup returns CDR1 DFQATT and CDR2 SNEGSKA (reference sequence). The CDR3 length is 13 residues. V dropped 5 bases and J dropped 4 bases, with 12 bases sitting between them. The CDR3 region has the DNA TGCAGTGCTTCCCGGGGGCTTTACAATGAGCAGTTCTTC. This codes for CSASRGLYNEQFF.

The table lists this clonotype with a few counts. The chain is built from TRBV7-6 and TRBJ2-2, with D perhaps matching TRBD1 (6 bases). This CDR3 spans 14 amino acids. V was clipped by 4 bases and J by 5 bases, with 11 bases between them. CDR1 and CDR2 from the germline V gene are SGHVS and FNYEAQ. The CDR3 is CASSSGDRTGELFF. The CDR3, as DNA: TGTGCCAGCAGCTCAGGCGACAGGACCGGGGAGCTGTTTTTT.

This clonotype appeared a few times. V and J are TRBV6-5 and TRBJ2-1, with 7 bases aligning to TRBD1. J lost 11 bases, V lost 2 bases, and 6 bases had no gene match. From germline, CDR1 is MNHEY and CDR2 SVGAGI. The CDR3 contains 13 residues. In DNA, the CDR3 is TGTGCCAGCAGTTACAACACAGGGGATCAGCAGTTCTTC. It is translated as CASSYNTGDQQFF.

This chain connects TRBV7-2 to TRBJ2-7; unclear D gene. The V gene lost 6 bases and the J gene lost 1 base, with 16 bases spanning the gap. The germline V gene has CDR1 SGHTA and CDR2 FQGNSA. CDR3 length: 15 amino acids. The DNA of the CDR3 is TGTGCCAGCAGTCTTACGCGGACGGATTCCTACGAGCAGTACTTC. It is translated as CASSLTRTDSYEQYF.

This sequence joins TRBV20-1 and TRBJ1-2; D is undetermined. CDR1 is DFQATT, CDR2 SNEGSKA, per germline (reference sequence). The CDR3 is 13 amino acids. V gave up 1 base and J gave up 3 bases, with 9 bases separating them. The CDR3 DNA follows: TGCAGTGCTAGAGCGGGGATAGACTATGGCTACACCTTC. As protein: CSARAGIDYGYTF.

V usage is TRBV19 and J usage is TRBJ1-5, with TRBD1 matching over 7 bases. Germline values: CDR1 LNHDA, CDR2 SQIVND (reference sequence). The CDR3 has 17 amino acids. The ends lost 10 bases at V and 0 bases at J; junction bases unmatched: 15. This CDR3 reads CAIPFPWTGDSNQPQHF. The CDR3 DNA reads TGTGCCATCCCTTTTCCTTGGACAGGCGATAGCAATCAGCCCCAGCATTTT. The whole variable domain, filled in from reference TRBV19 and TRBJ1-5, reads DGGITQSPKYLFRKEGQNVTLSCEQNLNHDAMYWYRQDPGQGLRLIYYSQIVNDFQKGDIAEGYSVSREKKESFPLTVTSAQKNPTAFYLCAIPFPWTGDSNQPQHFGDGTRLSIL.

This clonotype appeared a few times. V gene TRBV7-9 combines with J gene TRBJ1-1, with TRBD1 as a possible D gene (6 bases). Germline V gene sequence: CDR1 SEHNR, CDR2 FQNEAQ (reference sequence). The CDR3 spans 13 residues. The ends were cut back, 5 bases at V and 7 bases at J, with 14 bases in the middle. The CDR3 sequence is CASSRSTGDEAFF. CDR3 DNA: TGTGCCAGCAGCCGTTCGACAGGAGATGAAGCTTTCTTT.

This clonotype was seen more than once but under ten times. CDR3 coding DNA: TGCGCCAGCAGCTTGGATGTGGGCAGGGCAAATTCACCCCTCCACTTT. Its protein is CASSLDVGRANSPLHF. The rearrangement joins TRBV5-1 to TRBJ1-6; perhaps TRBD1 as D (5 bases). Looked up from germline, CDR1 is SGHRS and CDR2 is YFSETQ. Trimming cost V 0 bases and J 7 bases, with 14 bases left between them. The CDR3 sequence is 16 residues long.

This clonotype was detected a few times. The chain is built from TRBV7-2 and TRBJ2-2, with 11 nucleotides matching TRBD2. V dropped 1 base and J dropped 0; count of bases not matched to a gene: 7. CDR1 is SGHTA and CDR2 is FQGNSA in the germline V gene. CDR3 length equals 19 residues. Here the CDR3 DNA reads TGTGCCAGCAGCTTAGATGATCCTAGCGGGAGGACGAACACCGGGGAGCTGTTTTTT. Its translation is CASSLDDPSGRTNTGELFF.

This clonotype was seen only once. V usage is TRBV4-1 and J usage is TRBJ1-4; 9 bases align to TRBD1. The CDR3 is 18 amino acids. The germline gives CDR1 MGHRA, CDR2 YSYEKL. V shed 3 bases and J 5 bases; nucleotides not matched to a gene: 13. DNA of the CDR3: TGCGCCAGCAGCCACGGCCCGGGACAGGGCTCCCCGAATGAAAAACTGTTTTTT. It is translated as CASSHGPGQGSPNEKLFF.

The V call is TRBV7-8, the J call TRBJ1-2; possibly TRBD1 for D (6 bases). The CDR3 extends over 15 amino acids. V lost 4 bases and J lost 7, with 19 bases in between. Germline V lookup: CDR1 SGHVS, CDR2 FQNEAQ. In DNA form, the CDR3 reads TGTGCCAGCAGCTCCCTGGGTCAGGACAGAATTGGCTACACCTTC. This codes for CASSSLGQDRIGYTF.

This chain joins TRBV6-5 and TRBJ1-2; D might be TRBD1 (5 bases). This CDR3 region has 13 residues. From germline, CDR1 is MNHEY and CDR2 SVGAGI. Trimming took 5 bases from V and 3 from J, leaving 10 bases between them. CDR3 sequence (DNA): TGTGCCAGCAGTCGGGACGGAGACTATGGCTACACCTTC. Translated, it gives CASSRDGDYGYTF.